The clone carrying this T cell receptor beta chain came up a few times. In the authors' methods: Estimation of nucleated cell counts was performed using reference gene primer amplification. Profiling relied on immunoSEQ multiplex PCR, and the TCRdb table lists in-frame clones only, not all of them. V and J calls and clone size follow that table, whereas D and trimming were derived from the DNA. The profile shows about 64,000 clones, about 78% of them singletons. These data come from a study of blood T cell repertoires in COVID-19. Study in general: Spain, Italy and the United States supplied samples that represented acute and convalescent COVID-19. PBMCs, B-cell-depleted T cells, or T cells provided the cDNA or gDNA that made up the material.

With V trimmed by 5 bases and J by 1 base, 4 bases remained unmatched. Germline loops: CDR1 SGHDT, CDR2 YYEEEE. The CDR3 spans 14 residues. The chain uses TRBV5-6 and TRBJ1-1; 8 positions match TRBD1. What was sequenced was peripheral blood. This TCR was sampled from a man older than 75 with acute or convalescent COVID-19. The CDR3 DNA sequence: TGTGCCAGCAGGCGGACAGGGCGGAACACTGAAGCTTTCTTT. This encodes CASRRTGRNTEAFF. The entire variable domain, with the rest obtained from reference TRBV5-6 and TRBJ1-1, is as follows: DAGVTQSPTHLIKTRGQQVTLRCSPKSGHDTVSWYQQALGQGPQFIFQYYEEEERQRGNFPDRFSGHQFPNYSSELNVNALLLGDSALYLCASRRTGRNTEAFFGQGTRLTVV.